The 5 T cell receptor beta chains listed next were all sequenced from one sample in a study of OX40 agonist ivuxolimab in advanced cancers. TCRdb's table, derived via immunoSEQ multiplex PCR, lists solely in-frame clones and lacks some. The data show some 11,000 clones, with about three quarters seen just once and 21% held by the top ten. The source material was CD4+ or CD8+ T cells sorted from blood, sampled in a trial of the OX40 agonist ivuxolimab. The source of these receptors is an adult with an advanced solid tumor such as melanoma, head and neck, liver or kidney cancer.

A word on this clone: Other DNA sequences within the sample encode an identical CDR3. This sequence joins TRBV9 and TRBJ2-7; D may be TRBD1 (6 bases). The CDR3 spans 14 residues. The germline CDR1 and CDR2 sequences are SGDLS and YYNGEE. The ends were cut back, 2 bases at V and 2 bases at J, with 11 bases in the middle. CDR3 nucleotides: TGTGCCAGCAGCGTCGGGGACACCACCTACGAGCAGTACTTC. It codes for CASSVGDTTYEQYF.

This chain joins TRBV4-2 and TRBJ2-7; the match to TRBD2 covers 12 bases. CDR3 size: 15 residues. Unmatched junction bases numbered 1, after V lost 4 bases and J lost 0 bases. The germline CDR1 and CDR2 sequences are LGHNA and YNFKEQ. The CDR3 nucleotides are TGTGCCAGCAGCCCGACTAGCGGGAGCTCCTACGAGCAGTACTTC. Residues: CASSPTSGSSYEQYF.

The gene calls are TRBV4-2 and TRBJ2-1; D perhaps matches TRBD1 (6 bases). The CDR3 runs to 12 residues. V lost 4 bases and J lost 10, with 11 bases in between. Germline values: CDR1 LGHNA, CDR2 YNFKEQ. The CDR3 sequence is CASSLDRREQFF. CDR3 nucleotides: TGTGCCAGCAGCCTTGACAGGAGAGAGCAGTTCTTC.

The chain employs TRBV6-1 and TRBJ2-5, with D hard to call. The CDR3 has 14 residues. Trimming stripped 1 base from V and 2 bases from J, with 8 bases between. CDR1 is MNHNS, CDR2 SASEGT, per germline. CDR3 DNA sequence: TGTGCCAGCAGTGAAGGTGAGGCGCAAGAGACCCAGTACTTC. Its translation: CASSEGEAQETQYF.

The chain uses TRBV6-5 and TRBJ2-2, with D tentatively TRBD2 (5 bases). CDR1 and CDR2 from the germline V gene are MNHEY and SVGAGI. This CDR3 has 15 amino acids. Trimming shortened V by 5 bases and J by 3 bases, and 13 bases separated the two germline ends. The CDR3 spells CASSPLVLDTGELFF. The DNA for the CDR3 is TGTGCCAGCAGTCCACTAGTCTTGGACACCGGGGAGCTGTTTTTT.